This T cell receptor (beta chain) was sequenced in a study of regulatory T cells in long-lasting Graves disease. Findings of the study overall: Persistent patients shared more public clonotypes (under 3,000) than newly diagnosed patients (around 1,000). Lower TCR diversity characterized persistent Graves' patients relative to newly diagnosed patients.

Building the TCR beta libraries relied on iRepertoire HTBI primers, and CDR3 regions underwent Arm-PCR. Each CDR3 protein is one row after TCRdb ran MiXCR on the multiplex PCR reads. The repertoire holds over 350,000 distinct CDR3 sequences, with roughly 20% as singletons. This clonotype was observed a handful of times. Its antigen is still unknown. Noted time point: persistent/refractory GD, antithyroid drugs over 5 years with positive TRAb. TCR sequences were obtained from RNA taken from PBMCs. CDR3 length: 13 amino acids. The V gene's germline CDR1 is SGHTA and CDR2 FQGNSA. Trimming removed 5 bases from V and 4 bases from J, with 11 bases in between.

The chain uses TRBV7-2 and TRBJ2-5; the D gene could be TRBD1 or TRBD2 (7 bases each). The source material was peripheral blood mononuclear cells (PBMCs), sampled when the disease was refractory, from a patient treated with antithyroid drugs. The clonotype was recovered from a female donor with Graves disease. CDR3: CASSRGDRETQYF. The CDR3 DNA follows: TGTGCCAGCAGCCGGGGGGACAGAGAGACCCAGTACTTC. Full variable domain (missing parts from reference TRBV7-2 and TRBJ2-5): GAGVSQSPSNKVTEKGKDVELRCDPISGHTALYWYRQSLGQGLEFLIYFQGNSAPDKSGLPSDRFSAERTGGSVSTLTIQRTQQEDSAVYLCASSRGDRETQYFGPGTRLLVL.